The 17 T cell receptor beta chains below were found in one sample sequenced in a study of blood T cell repertoires in COVID-19. Repertoires were generated with immunoSEQ multiplex PCR, while TCRdb's copy carries only in-frame clones and drops some. Among approximately 150,000 clones listed, approximately 87% were seen once. The sequencing input was peripheral blood. The receptors shown here come from a man aged 50-59 years who had recovered from COVID-19.

The chain recombines TRBV10-3 with TRBJ2-7, with 8 bases that match TRBD1. This CDR3 spans 13 amino acids. J lost 2 bases, V lost 3 bases, and 0 bases had no gene match. CDR1 and CDR2 from the germline V gene are ENHRY and SYGVKD. CDR3 sequence reads: CAISEQGAYEQYF. Here the CDR3 DNA reads TGTGCCATCAGTGAACAGGGGGCCTACGAGCAGTACTTC.

V usage is TRBV4-2 and J usage is TRBJ1-4; possibly TRBD1 for D (5 bases). The CDR3 runs to 16 residues. V lost 0 bases and J lost 8, with 16 bases in between. Germline assignment: CDR1 LGHNA and CDR2 YNFKEQ. The CDR3 coding sequence is TGTGCCAGCAGCCAAGATTTTCGTCAGGGTCAGGAAAAACTGTTTTTT. It is translated as CASSQDFRQGQEKLFF.

This chain uses TRBV7-2 with TRBJ2-5, with TRBD2 identical over 10 bases. CDR1 and CDR2 from the germline V gene are SGHTA and FQGNSA. This CDR3 region has 15 residues. Trimming cost V 6 bases and J 5 bases; bases outside gene matches: 9. CDR3 protein: CASSLSGGRIETQYF. CDR3 bases: TGTGCCAGCAGTCTTAGCGGGGGGAGAATCGAGACCCAGTACTTC. The entire variable domain, with the rest obtained from reference TRBV7-2 and TRBJ2-5, is as follows: GAGVSQSPSNKVTEKGKDVELRCDPISGHTALYWYRQSLGQGLEFLIYFQGNSAPDKSGLPSDRFSAERTGGSVSTLTIQRTQQEDSAVYLCASSLSGGRIETQYFGPGTRLLVL.

A note on this clone: Other DNA variants within this sample encode the same CDR3. The V and J genes are TRBV2 and TRBJ1-6, with no clear D. This CDR3 comprises 13 residues. The germline V gene encodes CDR1 SNHLY and CDR2 FYNNEI. Deletions cut 2 bases from V and 4 bases from J, with 3 bases between. CDR3 sequence (DNA): TGTGCCAGCAGTGAACTTTATAATTCACCCCTCCACTTT. This sequence encodes CASSELYNSPLHF.

The CDR3 here is CATRDRADYGYTF. The CDR3 DNA reads TGTGCCACCCGGGACAGGGCCGACTATGGCTACACCTTC. The V and J genes are TRBV10-3 and TRBJ1-2, with 9 bases fitting TRBD1. The V gene end was trimmed by 10 bases and the J gene end by 3 bases; junction bases not matched to a gene: 6. The CDR3 covers 13 residues. Germline V lookup: CDR1 ENHRY, CDR2 SYGVKD.

The rearrangement links TRBV21-1 to TRBJ1-2; the D call in the table, TRBD1, was not verified against the DNA. TRBV21-1 is a pseudogene segment. This CDR3 comprises 17 residues. CDR3 DNA: TGTGCCAGCCCCTCAGGAAGGGGGACAGTCCTATTGTATGGCTACACCTTC. This translates into CASPSGRGTVLLYGYTF.

This chain uses TRBV5-6 with TRBJ2-2; tentatively, D is TRBD1 (5 bases). The V and J ends lost 4 bases and 3 bases respectively, with 13 bases between them. Germline V gene sequence: CDR1 SGHDT, CDR2 YYEEEE. The CDR3 is made up of 15 amino acids. The CDR3 coding sequence is TGTGCCAGCAGCGAGTTTTGGGGCGACACCGGGGAGCTGTTTTTT. It specifies CASSEFWGDTGELFF.

The chain employs TRBV4-1 and TRBJ2-7, with 12 bases identical to TRBD2. V lost 1 base and J lost 3; bases outside the gene matches: 4. This CDR3 comprises 16 residues. Germline V gene data show CDR1 as MGHRA and CDR2 as YSYEKL. This chain's CDR3 is CASSQGLAGVLYEQYF. DNA of the CDR3: TGCGCCAGCAGCCAAGGACTAGCGGGGGTACTCTACGAGCAGTACTTC.

V usage is TRBV4-3 and J usage is TRBJ2-1; TRBD2 agrees at 12 bases. The J segment lost 8 bases and the V segment lost 0 bases, leaving 5 bases of the junction unmatched. This CDR3 has 16 amino acids. Germline CDR1 LGHNA, CDR2 YSLEER. The CDR3 loop is CASSQDRASGGDEQFF. As DNA, the CDR3 is TGCGCCAGCAGCCAAGATCGAGCTAGCGGGGGGGATGAGCAGTTCTTC.

The rearrangement joins TRBV3-1 (or the pseudogene TRBV3-2) to TRBJ2-1, with D tentatively TRBD2 (5 bases). This CDR3 contains 16 residues. V was pared by 0 bases and J by 0 bases, with 9 bases between. Germline V CDR1 and CDR2: LGHDT, YNNKEL (reference sequence). The CDR3 DNA follows: TGTGCCAGCAGCCAAGATGGGAGAAGCTCCTACAATGAGCAGTTCTTC. Translated: CASSQDGRSSYNEQFF.

This clone was counted only a few times. The chain employs TRBV24-1 and TRBJ2-1; TRBD1 matches at 9 bases. Germline V gene sequence: CDR1 KGHDR, CDR2 SFDVKD. Trimming cost V 4 bases and J 5 bases; bases outside gene matches: 5. CDR3 size: 15 residues. The CDR3 sequence is CATSDPGQGNNEQFF. DNA of the CDR3: TGTGCCACCAGTGACCCCGGACAGGGGAACAATGAGCAGTTCTTC.

This chain connects TRBV27 to TRBJ2-5; 9 bases fit TRBD1. This CDR3 region has 13 residues. V dropped 5 bases and J dropped 7; count of bases not matched to a gene: 5. CDR1 is MNHEY and CDR2 is SMNVEV in the germline V gene (reference sequence). CDR3 in amino acids: CASSQQGAGTQYF. The CDR3 coding sequence is TGTGCCAGCAGTCAACAGGGGGCCGGGACCCAGTACTTC.

This sequence joins TRBV23-1 and TRBJ2-7; the D gene is possibly TRBD1 (5 bases). TRBV23-1 falls under the ORF class, with uncertain function. This CDR3 comprises 13 residues. Trimming took off 11 bases at V and 2 bases at J, with 16 bases between the two ends. The CDR3 spells CAVPGLSPYEQYF. DNA of the CDR3: TGCGCCGTACCAGGGTTAAGCCCCTACGAGCAGTACTTC.

This clone was recorded only once. The V and J genes are TRBV12-3 or TRBV12-4 and TRBJ2-7; maybe TRBD1 (5 bases). The CDR3 is 13 amino acids. Trimming pared 7 bases from V and 2 bases from J, leaving 12 bases between. The CDR3 DNA is TGTGCCAGCATGTTAGGGGTAGCCTACGAGCAGTACTTC. Its protein product is CASMLGVAYEQYF.

The J gene is TRBJ2-1, the V gene TRBV5-1; 10 nucleotides align to TRBD2. Unmatched junction bases numbered 6, after V lost 3 bases and J lost 3 bases. The CDR3 consists of 16 residues. From germline, CDR1 is SGHRS and CDR2 YFSETQ. CDR3 DNA sequence: TGCGCCAGCAGCTGGAGTAGCGGGGGGAACTACAATGAGCAGTTCTTC. Its translation is CASSWSSGGNYNEQFF. Drawing the rest from reference TRBV5-1 and TRBJ2-1, the complete variable domain is KAGVTQTPRYLIKTRGQQVTLSCSPISGHRSVSWYQQTPGQGLQFLFEYFSETQRNKGNFPGRFSGRQFSNSRSEMNVSTLELGDSALYLCASSWSSGGNYNEQFFGPGTRLTVL.

V is TRBV5-8 and J is TRBJ1-1; unclear D gene. V dropped 2 bases and J dropped 1 base, with 12 bases sitting between them. Germline loops: CDR1 SGHTS, CDR2 YDEGEE. The CDR3 is 15 residues long. CDR3 bases: TGTGCCAGCAGCTTTGGCAGCCTAGGGAACACTGAAGCTTTCTTT. Protein: CASSFGSLGNTEAFF.

V and J are TRBV7-2 and TRBJ2-1, with 8 bases aligning to TRBD2. Trimming cost V 5 bases and J 1 base; bases outside gene matches: 4. Germline V lookup: CDR1 SGHTA, CDR2 FQGNSA. CDR3 length: 15 amino acids. The CDR3 is CASSLRGESYNEQFF. The CDR3 nucleotides read TGTGCCAGCAGCCTGCGGGGGGAGTCCTACAATGAGCAGTTCTTC.